The 13 T cell receptor beta chains reported below all come from one sample, sequenced in a study of response to subunit inactivated influenza vaccine (dated by TCRdb to 2016 to 2019). The protocol used for the library was RT-PCR. TCRdb shows the sequencer as Illumina HiSeq 2500. TCRdb ran its own pipeline on the public reads, namely fastp trimming at Q25 and MiXCR clone calling, and kept in-frame beta chains. When rows share a CDR3 protein, they turn into one entry using the most common DNA and genes. This sample holds about 700,000 distinct CDR3 sequences; approximately 15% were observed only once. The ten largest clones add up to less than 9% of the sample. Specimen: PBMCs from blood, collected 14 to 15 days before vaccination. The receptors here all came from a man aged 50 to 59 who received an inactivated influenza vaccine. Donor details come from another sample of the same person, matched by shared clones.

The table lists this clonotype with a few counts. The chain uses TRBV20-1 and TRBJ2-3; tentative D call: TRBD1 (6 bases). CDR3 length: 13 residues. Trimming removed 6 bases at V and 4 bases at J, with 14 bases between. Germline CDR1 reads DFQATT; CDR2 reads SNEGSKA (reference sequence). CDR3 protein: CSAIGGVADTQYF. In nucleotides, the CDR3 is TGCAGTGCAATAGGGGGTGTGGCAGATACGCAGTATTTT.

This clonotype was recorded many times. The chain employs TRBV28 and TRBJ1-1; a possible D gene is TRBD1 (6 bases). Germline V lookup: CDR1 MDHEN, CDR2 SYDVKM. This CDR3 has 14 amino acids. CDR3 sequence: CGTALNMGYTEAFF. CDR3 sequence (DNA): TGTGGGACAGCCCTTAATATGGGTTACACTGAAGCTTTCTTT.

V gene TRBV29-1 combines with J gene TRBJ2-5, with TRBD2 matching 11 bases. The V segment lost 2 bases and the J segment 5 bases; nucleotides outside the gene matches: 4. The CDR3 totals 14 residues. Per the germline V gene, CDR1 is SQVTM and CDR2 is ANQGSEA. Written as DNA, the CDR3 is TGCAGCGTTGAAATTAGCGGGGGGGTCGAGACCCAGTACTTC. This translates into CSVEISGGVETQYF.

V usage is TRBV19 and J usage is TRBJ2-7; TRBD1 agrees at 7 bases. The CDR3 has 12 amino acids. The germline CDR1 and CDR2 sequences are LNHDA and SQIVND (reference sequence). V lost 8 bases and J lost 6; bases outside the gene matches: 7. CDR3 in amino acids: CASQSRDSEQYF. DNA for the CDR3: TGTGCCAGTCAGTCCCGGGACAGCGAGCAGTACTTC.

This clonotype was seen a few times. The chain couples TRBV25-1 to TRBJ1-4, with 8 bases fitting TRBD1. CDR1 and CDR2 from the germline V gene are MGHDK and SYGVNS. The CDR3 runs 13 residues. V was clipped by 8 bases and J by 8 bases; unmatched bases: 7. The DNA for the CDR3 is TGTGCCAGCGGTTGGACAGGGCGAGAAAAACTGTTTTTT. As protein: CASGWTGREKLFF.

This clonotype was counted a few times. The gene calls are TRBV5-1 and TRBJ1-5; tentatively, D is TRBD1 (5 bases). Germline V gene sequence: CDR1 SGHRS, CDR2 YFSETQ. Trimming removed 4 bases from V and 1 base from J, with 12 bases in between. The CDR3 is 15 residues long. The CDR3 loop is CASSPGLLSNQPQHF. CDR3 nucleotide sequence: TGCGCCAGCAGCCCGGGACTATTAAGCAATCAGCCCCAGCATTTT. Full variable domain (outside the CDR3, taken from reference TRBV5-1 and TRBJ1-5): KAGVTQTPRYLIKTRGQQVTLSCSPISGHRSVSWYQQTPGQGLQFLFEYFSETQRNKGNFPGRFSGRQFSNSRSEMNVSTLELGDSALYLCASSPGLLSNQPQHFGDGTRLSIL.

This clonotype was counted between two and nine times. The rearrangement uses TRBV5-1 and TRBJ2-1; 8 nucleotides agree with TRBD2. Germline assignment: CDR1 SGHRS and CDR2 YFSETQ. The trim removed 0 bases at V and 5 bases at J, leaving 13 bases unmatched. The CDR3 totals 18 residues. CDR3 nucleotide sequence: TGCGCCAGCAGCTTGGCCAACCTTCAGCGGGAGACACACAATGAGCAGTTCTTC. It specifies CASSLANLQRETHNEQFF.

This chain connects TRBV27 to TRBJ1-1; D not certain. Trimming stripped 2 bases from V and 0 bases from J, with 10 bases between. The CDR3 is made up of 15 amino acids. CDR1 is MNHEY, CDR2 SMNVEV, per germline (reference sequence). In nucleotides, the CDR3 is TGTGCCAGCAGTTTAGTGGGCCGAATGAACACTGAAGCTTTCTTT. The encoded protein is CASSLVGRMNTEAFF.

The V and J genes are TRBV18 and TRBJ1-4; D possibly corresponds to TRBD1 (6 bases). Trimming left V 1 base short and J 7 bases short, with 13 bases between. This CDR3 contains 15 residues. Germline lookup yields CDR1 KGHSH and CDR2 LQKENI. The CDR3 sequence is CASSPRTALGEKLFF. DNA of the CDR3: TGTGCCAGCTCACCACGGACAGCCCTCGGTGAAAAACTGTTTTTT.

This clonotype was seen at least ten times. V is TRBV12-3 or TRBV12-4 and J is TRBJ1-5; D unresolved. The CDR3 contains 12 residues. V was pared by 5 bases and J by 6 bases, with 8 bases between. The CDR3 DNA follows: TGTGCCAGCAGTGCCCTGGGTCAGCCCCAGCATTTT. Amino acid sequence: CASSALGQPQHF.

The chain has TRBV7-2 and TRBJ2-7, with 10 bases matching TRBD1. The ends lost 6 bases at V and 2 bases at J; junction bases unmatched: 7. Per the germline V gene, CDR1 is SGHTA and CDR2 is FQGNSA. The length of the CDR3 is 15 residues. The CDR3 sequence is CASRADRGPPYEQYF. The CDR3 bases are TGTGCCAGCAGAGCCGACAGGGGGCCTCCCTACGAGCAGTACTTC. Full variable domain (rest looked up from reference TRBV7-2 and TRBJ2-7): GAGVSQSPSNKVTEKGKDVELRCDPISGHTALYWYRQSLGQGLEFLIYFQGNSAPDKSGLPSDRFSAERTGGSVSTLTIQRTQQEDSAVYLCASRADRGPPYEQYFGPGTRLTVT.

The J gene is TRBJ2-1, the V gene TRBV2, with 7 positions matching TRBD2. The CDR3 consists of 18 residues. Trimming took 5 bases from V and 0 from J; bases not matched to a gene: 13. Germline assignment: CDR1 SNHLY and CDR2 FYNNEI. This CDR3 is CASSTLGSSGSSYNEQFF. CDR3 nucleotides: TGTGCCAGCAGTACTCTGGGCTCTAGCGGAAGCTCCTACAATGAGCAGTTCTTC.

This clonotype turned up a few times. The genes are TRBV6-2 or TRBV6-3 and TRBJ2-1; 13 bases align to TRBD2. Losses at the gene ends were 2 bases for V and 8 bases for J; bases not matched to a gene: 3. This CDR3 has 15 residues. The germline V gene has CDR1 MNHEY and CDR2 SVGEGT. In DNA, the CDR3 is TGTGCCAGCAGTTACACTAGCGGGGGGGCCTATGAGCAGTTCTTC. Amino acid sequence: CASSYTSGGAYEQFF.